These 30 T cell receptor beta chains came from one sample sequenced in a study of cytomegalovirus exposure and HLA in healthy donors. Primers included in the PCR were 60 Vbeta and 13 Jbeta primers. Method: immunoSEQ multiplex PCR; TCRdb's copy keeps in-frame clones and lacks some. Among under 200,000 clones, approximately 80% were seen once, and the ten largest hold approximately 2.9%. The sample was PBMCs. Every receptor here comes from a woman aged 40 to 50 in good health and CMV-seropositive.

V and J are TRBV2 and TRBJ2-7; no definite D call. CDR1 and CDR2 from the germline V gene are SNHLY and FYNNEI. V was cut by 8 bases and J by 3 bases, with 8 bases left in between. This CDR3 contains 11 residues. CDR3 nucleotides: TGTGCCAGCTCACAGAGCTACGAGCAGTACTTC. Protein product: CASSQSYEQYF.

The genes are TRBV7-9 and TRBJ1-4; 7 bases agree with TRBD1. The CDR3 is 15 amino acids. Germline CDR1 and CDR2: SEHNR and FQNEAQ (reference sequence). Trimming cost V 5 bases and J 4 bases; bases outside gene matches: 7. The CDR3 sequence is CASSRSGQLNEKLFF. The DNA for the CDR3 is TGTGCCAGCAGCAGGTCGGGACAGCTTAATGAAAAACTGTTTTTT.

This clone was picked up a small number of times. This rearrangement joins TRBV27 to TRBJ2-6; a weak D match, TRBD1 (5 bases). This CDR3 spans 15 amino acids. Germline assignment: CDR1 MNHEY and CDR2 SMNVEV (reference sequence). The germline V and J ends were trimmed by 8 bases and 2 bases, with 13 bases remaining between them. CDR3 sequence (DNA): TGTGCCAGCGGGCGACAGAAGCCTGGGGCCAACGTCCTGACTTTC. It codes for CASGRQKPGANVLTF. Looking up the rest from reference TRBV27 and TRBJ2-6 gives the full variable domain: EAQVTQNPRYLITVTGKKLTVTCSQNMNHEYMSWYRQDPGLGLRQIYYSMNVEVTDKGDVPEGYKVSRKEKRNFPLILESPSPNQTSLYFCASGRQKPGANVLTFGAGSRLTVL.

The rearrangement joins TRBV27 to TRBJ2-5, with TRBD2 identical over 10 bases. The CDR3 sequence is 15 residues long. Germline-derived CDR1 and CDR2 are MNHEY and SMNVEV (reference sequence). V lost 4 bases and J lost 4; bases outside the gene matches: 6. The CDR3 DNA follows: TGTGCCAGCAGTTACCAGCGGGGGGGCCTAGAGACCCAGTACTTC. As protein: CASSYQRGGLETQYF.

The chain is built from TRBV23-1 and TRBJ1-3; TRBD1 matches 8 bases. TRBV23-1 is an ORF, and what it does is uncertain. V was pared by 6 bases and J by 1 base, with 8 bases of the junction left unmatched. The CDR3 is 16 residues long. CDR3 coding DNA: TGCGCCAGCAGGCTAGGACAGGGTTGGTCTGGAAACACCATATATTTT. Encoded protein: CASRLGQGWSGNTIYF.

The genes are TRBV5-1 and TRBJ2-3; 8 bases are a match to TRBD2. The CDR3 totals 15 residues. The junction had 9 bases not matched to a gene; V was cut back by 4 bases and J by 5 bases. Per the germline V gene, CDR1 is SGHRS and CDR2 is YFSETQ. CDR3 in DNA: TGCGCCAGCAGCAGTCAAGCGGGAGTCCTAGATACGCAGTATTTT. Translated: CASSSQAGVLDTQYF.

This sequence joins TRBV18 and TRBJ2-7; D is possibly TRBD1 (6 bases). The germline gives CDR1 KGHSH, CDR2 LQKENI. V lost 2 bases, J lost 2 bases, and 13 bases lay in between. This CDR3 is built from 15 residues. The CDR3 sequence is CASSPRDRNTYEQYF. The CDR3 bases are TGTGCCAGCTCACCAAGAGACAGGAACACCTACGAGCAGTACTTC.

V usage is TRBV11-2 and J usage is TRBJ1-5; TRBD1 is a possible D gene (6 bases). Trimming shortened V by 1 base and J by 2 bases, and 6 bases separated the two germline ends. Germline CDR1 is SGHAT and CDR2 is FQNNGV. The length of the CDR3 is 14 residues. CDR3 sequence: CASSLAGGNQPQHF. DNA of the CDR3: TGTGCCAGCAGCTTAGCAGGGGGCAATCAGCCCCAGCATTTT.

The J gene is TRBJ2-1, the V gene TRBV7-2; TRBD2 matches 15 bases. The V gene's germline CDR1 is SGHTA and CDR2 FQGNSA. The CDR3 has 17 residues. Germline trimming cut 4 bases from V and 4 bases from J; bases unmatched to any gene: 5. CDR3 bases: TGTGCCAGCAGCTCAGGACTAGCGGGAGGGAGATACAATGAGCAGTTCTTC. As protein: CASSSGLAGGRYNEQFF.

The chain couples TRBV9 to TRBJ1-1; 7 positions agree with TRBD1. This CDR3 has 14 residues. J lost 5 bases, V lost 0 bases, and 4 bases had no gene match. Germline values: CDR1 SGDLS, CDR2 YYNGEE. CDR3 sequence: CASSVAQTGTEAFF. The CDR3 DNA is TGTGCCAGCAGCGTAGCTCAGACAGGGACTGAAGCTTTCTTT.

This clone was observed a few times. CDR3 in amino acids: CASGQTGYNEKLFF. The CDR3, as DNA: TGTGCTAGTGGCCAGACAGGCTATAATGAAAAACTGTTTTTT. V usage is TRBV12-5 and J usage is TRBJ1-4; the D gene is possibly TRBD1 (6 bases). Trimming removed 6 bases from V and 4 bases from J, with 12 bases in between. CDR1 is LGHNT and CDR2 is FRNRAP in the germline V gene. The CDR3 consists of 14 residues.

The chain joins TRBV5-8 to TRBJ1-1, with D unresolved. This CDR3 is 14 amino acids long. Germline loops: CDR1 SGHTS, CDR2 YDEGEE. V was trimmed by 0 bases and J by 2 bases, leaving 8 bases between them. The CDR3 reads CASSLGQINTEAFF. The CDR3 nucleotides read TGTGCCAGCAGCTTGGGTCAGATCAACACTGAAGCTTTCTTT. The variable domain in full, with the rest retrieved from reference TRBV5-8 and TRBJ1-1, is EAGVTQSPTHLIKTRGQQATLRCSPISGHTSVYWYQQALGLGLQFLLWYDEGEERNRGNFPPRFSGRQFPNYSSELNVNALELEDSALYLCASSLGQINTEAFFGQGTRLTVV.

V usage is TRBV5-1 and J usage is TRBJ2-7; D possibly corresponds to TRBD1 (6 bases). V gave up 3 bases and J gave up 4 bases, with 8 bases separating them. Germline loops: CDR1 SGHRS, CDR2 YFSETQ. The CDR3 has 12 residues. The CDR3 nucleotides are TGCGCCAGCAGCTCGACAGGATACGAGCAGTACTTC. The encoded protein is CASSSTGYEQYF.

This chain uses TRBV27 with TRBJ1-2; 10 bases are shared with TRBD1. V trimming: 5 bases; J trimming: 4 bases; junction bases outside the gene matches: 10. The CDR3 is 16 residues long. Germline V lookup: CDR1 MNHEY, CDR2 SMNVEV (reference sequence). Here the CDR3 reads CASSPTGDRGSYGYTF. In nucleotides, the CDR3 is TGTGCCAGCAGTCCTACCGGGGACAGGGGCAGCTATGGCTACACCTTC.

The chain combines TRBV6-5 with TRBJ1-1; the D gene is possibly TRBD1 (5 bases). V dropped 2 bases and J dropped 0 bases, with 7 bases sitting between them. The CDR3 extends over 14 amino acids. CDR1 is MNHEY and CDR2 is SVGAGI in the germline V gene. CDR3: CASSYQGMNTEAFF. CDR3 DNA sequence: TGTGCCAGCAGTTACCAGGGTATGAACACTGAAGCTTTCTTT.

Written as DNA, the CDR3 is TGTGCCAGCATGTTCTTAGCGGAAGAGACCCAGTACTTC. The encoded protein is CASMFLAEETQYF. The chain links TRBV6-5 to TRBJ2-5; the D gene is possibly TRBD2 (6 bases). The V gene's germline CDR1 is MNHEY and CDR2 SVGAGI. CDR3 length: 13 amino acids. V was pared by 7 bases and J by 3 bases, with 12 bases between.

The V call is TRBV5-4, the J call TRBJ2-7; D not resolved. This CDR3 has 12 amino acids. V was pared by 3 bases and J by 4 bases, with 8 bases between. Germline V gene data show CDR1 as SGHNT and CDR2 as YYREEE (reference sequence). The CDR3 loop reads CASSSNLYEQYF. The CDR3 DNA reads TGTGCCAGCAGCTCTAACCTGTACGAGCAGTACTTC.

The V call is TRBV5-1, the J call TRBJ1-1; no firm D call. The CDR3 contains 15 residues. Between the trimmed V and J ends, which lost 0 bases and 0 bases, there was a span of 9 bases. CDR1 is SGHRS and CDR2 is YFSETQ in the germline V gene. The CDR3 sequence: CASSLEAGMNTEAFF. The CDR3, as DNA: TGCGCCAGCAGCTTGGAGGCGGGGATGAACACTGAAGCTTTCTTT. Combining the CDR3 with reference TRBV5-1 and TRBJ1-1 gives the whole variable domain KAGVTQTPRYLIKTRGQQVTLSCSPISGHRSVSWYQQTPGQGLQFLFEYFSETQRNKGNFPGRFSGRQFSNSRSEMNVSTLELGDSALYLCASSLEAGMNTEAFFGQGTRLTVV.

V gene TRBV29-1 combines with J gene TRBJ1-2; the match to TRBD1 covers 10 bases. The CDR3 length is 15 residues. Trimming cost V 6 bases and J 4 bases; bases outside gene matches: 11. Per germline, CDR1 SQVTM and CDR2 ANQGSEA. The CDR3 sequence: CSVGGTGEEGYGYTF. For the CDR3, the DNA is TGCAGCGTGGGGGGGACAGGGGAAGAAGGCTATGGCTACACCTTC.

A few counts support this clone. This chain joins TRBV5-1 and TRBJ2-3; D might be TRBD2 (6 bases). CDR3 length: 18 amino acids. Per germline, CDR1 SGHRS and CDR2 YFSETQ. V lost 4 bases to trimming and J lost 1 base, with 22 bases between them. The CDR3 loop is CASSLRTGGVEGTDTQYF. The DNA of the CDR3 is TGCGCCAGCAGCCTACGCACCGGGGGAGTTGAGGGCACAGATACGCAGTATTTT. Based on the CDR3 plus reference TRBV5-1 and TRBJ2-3, the full variable domain is KAGVTQTPRYLIKTRGQQVTLSCSPISGHRSVSWYQQTPGQGLQFLFEYFSETQRNKGNFPGRFSGRQFSNSRSEMNVSTLELGDSALYLCASSLRTGGVEGTDTQYFGPGTRLTVL.

V usage is TRBV2 and J usage is TRBJ1-4; TRBD1 aligns across 12 bases. The CDR3 has 15 amino acids. V gave up 8 bases and J gave up 7 bases; unmatched junction bases: 8. CDR1 is SNHLY, CDR2 FYNNEI, per germline. This chain's CDR3 is CASVTGQGAFEKLFF. For the CDR3, the DNA is TGTGCCAGCGTAACGGGACAGGGGGCTTTTGAAAAACTGTTTTTT.

V usage is TRBV5-1 and J usage is TRBJ1-2; 7 nucleotides align to TRBD1. With V trimmed by 4 bases and J by 2 bases, 5 bases remained unmatched. CDR1 is SGHRS, CDR2 YFSETQ, per germline. CDR3 size: 14 residues. This CDR3 reads CASSVPGQNYGYTF. The CDR3 DNA is TGCGCCAGCAGCGTACCGGGACAGAACTATGGCTACACCTTC.

The chain recombines TRBV4-1 with TRBJ1-2; a possible D gene is TRBD1 (5 bases). The CDR3 is 17 residues long. The V and J ends lost 1 base and 0 bases respectively, with 15 bases between them. Germline V gene lookup returns CDR1 MGHRA and CDR2 YSYEKL. CDR3 DNA sequence: TGCGCCAGCAGCCAAGGCGGGGGGAAACTTACTAACTATGGCTACACCTTC. Translated: CASSQGGGKLTNYGYTF.

This chain connects TRBV5-4 to TRBJ1-4; no clear D gene. Trimming pared 4 bases from V and 0 bases from J, leaving 10 bases between. The CDR3 runs to 15 residues. From germline, CDR1 is SGHNT and CDR2 YYREEE (reference sequence). CDR3: CASSGSSSTNEKLFF. For the CDR3, the DNA is TGTGCCAGCAGCGGTTCAAGCTCAACTAATGAAAAACTGTTTTTT.

This clone has a single count. The chain is built from TRBV7-9 and TRBJ2-1; 11 nucleotides match TRBD2. The CDR3 contains 15 residues. The germline CDR1 and CDR2 sequences are SEHNR and FQNEAQ (reference sequence). The ends lost 5 bases at V and 6 bases at J; junction bases unmatched: 6. The CDR3 DNA sequence: TGTGCCAGCAGCCAACGACTAGCGGGATCCAATGAGCAGTTCTTC. Residues: CASSQRLAGSNEQFF.

The chain links TRBV4-3 to TRBJ1-2; the D is unclear. The germline gives CDR1 LGHNA, CDR2 YSLEER. Trimming removed 1 base at V and 3 bases at J, with 18 bases between. The CDR3 runs to 17 residues. The CDR3 spells CASSQVVSRWEHYGYTF. The DNA of the CDR3 is TGCGCCAGCAGCCAAGTAGTGAGTCGGTGGGAGCACTATGGCTACACCTTC.

Comment on this clone: The sample carries other DNA sequences with the same CDR3. V usage is TRBV27 and J usage is TRBJ1-1; D is uncertain. The germline V gene encodes CDR1 MNHEY and CDR2 SMNVEV (reference sequence). CDR3 size: 13 residues. V lost 2 bases to trimming and J lost 2 bases, with 6 bases between them. CDR3 sequence: CASSLRENTEAFF. The CDR3 nucleotides read TGTGCCAGCAGTTTACGAGAAAACACTGAAGCTTTCTTT.

The chain couples TRBV5-1 to TRBJ2-3; 8 positions match TRBD1. Germline CDR1 reads SGHRS; CDR2 reads YFSETQ. Trimming cost V 5 bases and J 4 bases; bases outside gene matches: 6. This CDR3 spans 14 amino acids. CDR3 sequence reads: CASSPGQGPDTQYF. CDR3 in DNA: TGCGCCAGCAGTCCAGGACAGGGACCAGATACGCAGTATTTT.

This sequence joins TRBV19 and TRBJ2-1, with 10 positions matching TRBD2. From germline, CDR1 is LNHDA and CDR2 SQIVND (reference sequence). The trim removed 6 bases at V and 6 bases at J, leaving 2 bases unmatched. The CDR3 covers 13 residues. The chain's CDR3 is CASRRLAGNEQFF. The DNA of the CDR3 is TGTGCCAGTAGACGACTAGCGGGCAATGAGCAGTTCTTC. The entire variable domain, with the rest obtained from reference TRBV19 and TRBJ2-1, is as follows: DGGITQSPKYLFRKEGQNVTLSCEQNLNHDAMYWYRQDPGQGLRLIYYSQIVNDFQKGDIAEGYSVSREKKESFPLTVTSAQKNPTAFYLCASRRLAGNEQFFGPGTRLTVL.

This clone was seen a few times. This chain connects TRBV6-5 to TRBJ1-1; tentative D call: TRBD1 (5 bases). The ends were cut back, 4 bases at V and 1 base at J, with 10 bases in the middle. Germline loops: CDR1 MNHEY, CDR2 SVGAGI. The CDR3 extends over 14 amino acids. The CDR3 sequence is CASSFDTGNTEAFF. DNA of the CDR3: TGTGCCAGCAGTTTTGACACAGGGAACACTGAAGCTTTCTTT.